Listed here is a single T cell receptor (beta chain). Its matching antigen is unknown. V was pared by 2 bases and J by 5 bases, with 13 bases of the junction left unmatched. Germline assignment: CDR1 KGHSH and CDR2 LQKENI. This CDR3 is 17 amino acids long. In total, each donor contributed a single heparinised blood draw that averaged about 120 mL. Post-sort purity exceeded 98% for all sorted populations. This entry belongs to a study of beta chain features in type 1 diabetes. Overall study results and limits: A definitive answer on HLA type influencing TCRB rearrangement was not reached here. Type 1 diabetes patients had moderately but significantly shorter TCRB CDR3s in all four CD4+ subsets.

Isolated RNA was reverse transcribed in full, so expressed TCRB transcripts were sequenced. Profiling relied on immunoSEQ multiplex PCR, and the TCRdb table lists in-frame clones only, not all of them. The sample has under 900,000 clones, 17% seen once; the top ten hold about 0.025%. Material for sequencing was naive CD4+ T cells from blood. The TCR was taken from a woman under 30 in good health. The chain employs TRBV18 and TRBJ2-5; 8 nucleotides line up with TRBD2. The CDR3 sequence is CASSPSARLARQETQYF. CDR3 nucleotide sequence: TGTGCCAGCTCACCATCGGCGAGACTAGCGAGGCAGGAGACCCAGTACTTC.